The clone carrying this T cell receptor (beta chain) has only a few counts. The sample belongs to a study of blood T cell repertoires in COVID-19. Libraries were prepared by immunoSEQ multiplex PCR; TCRdb keeps only in-frame clonotypes and omits some of them. The sample has over 150,000 clones, around 80% seen once; the top ten hold 2.9%. The germline CDR1 and CDR2 sequences are SGHTS and YDEGEE. The V gene end was trimmed by 3 bases and the J gene end by 10 bases; junction bases not matched to a gene: 15. The CDR3 runs to 15 residues. The chain couples TRBV5-8 to TRBJ1-1, with 7 nucleotides matching TRBD1. The sample was peripheral blood. The sequence was obtained from a woman in her sixties with acute or convalescent COVID-19. CDR3 sequence reads: CASSSYRGTATGAFF. CDR3 DNA sequence: TGTGCCAGCAGCTCTTACAGGGGAACCGCAACGGGAGCTTTCTTT.